This entry lists 11 T cell receptor beta chains sequenced from one sample in a study of T-cell memory formation after mild COVID-19. Each CDR3 protein is one row after TCRdb ran MiXCR on the 5' RACE reads. In the table there are around 510,000 distinct CDR3 sequences, roughly 20% of which are singletons. What was sequenced was PBMCs or a T cell subset sorted from them (not recorded which). The receptors shown here come from an adult woman who had mild COVID-19 (a few samples of this study predate the infection). Cell type and time point are not known.

This clonotype was recorded a few times. The J gene is TRBJ2-7, the V gene TRBV11-2; TRBD1 agrees at 12 bases. CDR1 SGHAT and CDR2 FQNNGV come from the germline V gene. The CDR3 consists of 14 residues. The junction had 5 bases not matched to a gene; V was cut back by 5 bases and J by 6 bases. CDR3 coding DNA: TGTGCCAGCAGCAACCGGGACAGGGGGCCCGAGCAGTACTTC. This translates into CASSNRDRGPEQYF.

V and J are TRBV7-3 and TRBJ2-1; the D gene could be TRBD1 or TRBD2 (5 bases each). The CDR3 runs 13 residues. The germline V gene encodes CDR1 SGHTA and CDR2 FQGTGA. The V gene lost 5 bases and the J gene lost 8 bases, with 13 bases spanning the gap. The CDR3 spells CASSPMGEYEQFF. CDR3 bases: TGTGCCAGCAGCCCCATGGGGGAATATGAGCAGTTCTTC.

The chain employs TRBV30 and TRBJ2-1; D is undetermined. The V gene lost 2 bases and the J gene lost 1 base, with 12 bases spanning the gap. Germline V gene lookup returns CDR1 GTSNPN and CDR2 SVGIG (reference sequence). The CDR3 runs to 15 residues. DNA of the CDR3: TGTGCCTGGAGTCCAACTGGGTTTTCCTACAATGAGCAGTTCTTC. Its translation: CAWSPTGFSYNEQFF.

This clonotype was counted only a few times. This chain links TRBV7-8 with TRBJ1-1; D is ambiguous. V lost 4 bases and J 10 bases, leaving 10 bases between the germline ends. The germline CDR1 and CDR2 sequences are SGHVS and FQNEAQ. The CDR3 consists of 11 residues. The CDR3 is CASSYKSLAFF. The CDR3 coding sequence is TGTGCCAGCAGCTACAAATCACTAGCTTTCTTT. Complete variable domain (other parts from reference TRBV7-8 and TRBJ1-1): GAGVSQSPRYKVAKRGQDVALRCDPISGHVSLFWYQQALGQGPEFLTYFQNEAQLDKSGLPSDRFFAERPEGSVSTLKIQRTQQEDSAVYLCASSYKSLAFFGQGTRLTVV.

This chain joins TRBV5-1 and TRBJ2-5, with 9 bases fitting TRBD1. This CDR3 region has 16 residues. V trimming: 0 bases; J trimming: 5 bases; junction bases outside the gene matches: 8. Germline V gene data show CDR1 as SGHRS and CDR2 as YFSETQ. CDR3 nucleotides: TGCGCCAGCAGCTTGGTGGGACAGGGTGTTTGGGAGACCCAGTACTTC. Its protein is CASSLVGQGVWETQYF.

This chain's CDR3 is CASTQGLAGAPSYNEQFF. In DNA, the CDR3 is TGTGCCAGCACCCAGGGACTAGCGGGAGCTCCCTCCTACAATGAGCAGTTCTTC. The chain is built from TRBV27 and TRBJ2-1; 14 nucleotides align to TRBD2. CDR1 and CDR2 from the germline V gene are MNHEY and SMNVEV (reference sequence). The CDR3 consists of 18 residues. The V and J ends lost 7 bases and 0 bases, in that order; junction bases with no gene match: 8.

V is TRBV6-5 and J is TRBJ2-7; D unclear. This CDR3 has 14 residues. The V gene's germline CDR1 is MNHEY and CDR2 SVGAGI. V lost 0 bases to trimming and J lost 2 bases, with 8 bases between them. CDR3 coding DNA: TGTGCCAGCAGTTACTCGGTCAGTCCCTACGAGCAGTACTTC. Residues: CASSYSVSPYEQYF.

The chain combines TRBV7-6 with TRBJ2-7; 7 bases match TRBD1. The CDR3 contains 14 residues. The germline gives CDR1 SGHVS, CDR2 FNYEAQ. The junction had 4 bases not matched to a gene; V was cut back by 5 bases and J by 0 bases. CDR3 sequence: CASSRGGVSYEQYF. CDR3 in DNA: TGTGCCAGCAGCCGAGGGGGCGTCTCCTACGAGCAGTACTTC.

This clonotype was recorded many times. V usage is TRBV12-3 or TRBV12-4 and J usage is TRBJ2-5; no clear D. V was clipped by 3 bases and J by 5 bases, with 10 bases between them. This CDR3 contains 13 residues. This CDR3 reads CASSFSGRETQYF. The CDR3 coding sequence is TGTGCCAGCAGTTTTTCAGGACGGGAGACCCAGTACTTC.

The chain combines TRBV3-1 with TRBJ2-3; D is possibly TRBD2 (7 bases). From germline, CDR1 is LGHDT and CDR2 YNNKEL (reference sequence). The CDR3 extends over 19 amino acids. Trimming removed 1 base at V and 5 bases at J, with 25 bases between. This chain's CDR3 is CASSQGAPEDGGLGDTQYF. CDR3 sequence (DNA): TGTGCCAGCAGCCAAGGGGCCCCGGAGGACGGGGGGCTCGGAGATACGCAGTATTTT.

In its sample, this clonotype was seen a few times. The gene calls are TRBV2 and TRBJ1-1; D possibly corresponds to TRBD1 (5 bases). The germline V gene encodes CDR1 SNHLY and CDR2 FYNNEI. The CDR3 contains 13 residues. Deletions cut 4 bases from V and 2 bases from J, with 8 bases between. The CDR3 DNA reads as TGTGCCAGCAGTGGGGACCTCAACACTGAAGCTTTCTTT. Its translation: CASSGDLNTEAFF.